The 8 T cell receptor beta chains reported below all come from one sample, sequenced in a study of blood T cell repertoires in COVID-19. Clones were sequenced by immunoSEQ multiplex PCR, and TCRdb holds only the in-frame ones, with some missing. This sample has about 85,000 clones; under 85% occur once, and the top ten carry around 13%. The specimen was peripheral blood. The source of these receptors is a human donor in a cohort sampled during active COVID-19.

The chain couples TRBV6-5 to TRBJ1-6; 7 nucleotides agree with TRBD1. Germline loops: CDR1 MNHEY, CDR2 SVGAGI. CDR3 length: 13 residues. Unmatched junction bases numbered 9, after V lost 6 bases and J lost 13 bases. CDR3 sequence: CASRGTDRLPLHF. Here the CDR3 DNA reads TGTGCCAGCAGAGGGACAGACCGATTGCCCCTCCACTTT.

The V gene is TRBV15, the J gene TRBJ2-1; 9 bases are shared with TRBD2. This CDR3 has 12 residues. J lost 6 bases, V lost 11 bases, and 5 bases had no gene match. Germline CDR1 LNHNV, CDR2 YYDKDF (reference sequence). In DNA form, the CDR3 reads TGTGCCGCAGCGGGGGGCTTCAATGAGCAGTTCTTC. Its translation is CAAAGGFNEQFF.

The chain's CDR3 is CASSFYGYNSPLHF. CDR3 sequence (DNA): TGTGCCAGCAGCTTTTACGGTTATAATTCACCCCTCCACTTT. This chain links TRBV5-6 with TRBJ1-6; D not certain. CDR3 length equals 14 residues. Germline values: CDR1 SGHDT, CDR2 YYEEEE. V lost 2 bases and J 4 bases, leaving 7 bases between the germline ends.

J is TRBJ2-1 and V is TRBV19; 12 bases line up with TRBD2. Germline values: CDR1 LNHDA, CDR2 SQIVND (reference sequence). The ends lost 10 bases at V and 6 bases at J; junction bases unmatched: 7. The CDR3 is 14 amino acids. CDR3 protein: CATQTSGGTNEQFF. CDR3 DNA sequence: TGTGCCACCCAGACTAGCGGGGGAACCAATGAGCAGTTCTTC.

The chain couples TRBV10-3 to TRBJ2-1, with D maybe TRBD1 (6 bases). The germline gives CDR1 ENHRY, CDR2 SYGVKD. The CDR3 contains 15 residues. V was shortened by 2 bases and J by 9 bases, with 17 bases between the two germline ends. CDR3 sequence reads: CAISETGTPASEQFF. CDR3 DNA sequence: TGTGCCATCAGTGAGACCGGGACACCGGCGAGTGAGCAGTTCTTC.

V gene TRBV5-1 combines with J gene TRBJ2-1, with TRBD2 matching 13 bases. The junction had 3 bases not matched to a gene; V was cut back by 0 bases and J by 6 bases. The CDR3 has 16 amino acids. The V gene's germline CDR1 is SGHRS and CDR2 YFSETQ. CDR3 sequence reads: CASSLATSGGSNEQFF. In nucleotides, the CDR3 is TGCGCCAGCAGCTTGGCGACTAGCGGGGGGTCCAATGAGCAGTTCTTC.

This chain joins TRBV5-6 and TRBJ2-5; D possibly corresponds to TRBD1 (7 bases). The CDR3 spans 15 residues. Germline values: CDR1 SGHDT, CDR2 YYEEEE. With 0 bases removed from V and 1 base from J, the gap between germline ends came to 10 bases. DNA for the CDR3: TGTGCCAGCAGCTTGGCCAGGGGGGCCCAAGAGACCCAGTACTTC. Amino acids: CASSLARGAQETQYF.

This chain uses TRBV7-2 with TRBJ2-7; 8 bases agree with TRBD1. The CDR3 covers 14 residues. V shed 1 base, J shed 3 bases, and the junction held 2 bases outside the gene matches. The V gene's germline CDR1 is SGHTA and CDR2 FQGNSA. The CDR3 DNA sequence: TGTGCCAGCAGCTTAGAAGACAGGGGCTACGAGCAGTACTTC. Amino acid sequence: CASSLEDRGYEQYF.